The source of this T cell receptor (beta chain) is a study of beta chain features in type 1 diabetes. Broader study findings: VDJ junctions sequenced from type 1 diabetes patients showed fewer insertions and more deletions. Naive, central memory and Treg TCRB repertoires seemed to resemble each other more closely in patients than they did in healthy donors. Among patients with Type 1 diabetes, TCRB CDR3s were moderately but significantly shorter in every one of the four CD4+ subsets.

This clone showed up just a few times. Its antigen is not identified. The junction differs from germline at one of its ends, possibly a read error. Looked up from germline, CDR1 is SGHTA and CDR2 is FQGNSA. The CDR3 extends over 15 amino acids. Based on CD45RO/CCR7/CD25/CD127/CD95/CD27, CD4+ regulatory, stem cell-like memory, naive and central memory cells were sorted. Over 95% purity was reached by all sorted populations. The study reverse transcribed the entire isolated RNA, so it sequenced expressed TCRB transcripts. Profiling relied on immunoSEQ multiplex PCR, and the TCRdb table lists in-frame clones only, not all of them. The data hold about 260,000 clones, with 20% observed a single time.

This rearrangement joins TRBV7-2 to TRBJ1-1; D is perhaps TRBD1 (6 bases). The sequenced material came from naive CD4+ T cells from blood. The source of this sequence is a woman between 35 and 50 years old with type 1 diabetes. This chain's CDR3 is CASSLAGAANTEAFF. The DNA for the CDR3 is TGTGCCAGCAGCCTAGCGGGGGCGGCCAACACTGAAGCTTTCTTT.